This entry describes one T cell receptor beta chain. The antigen is not known. In germline, CDR1 is SGHDT, CDR2 YYEEEE. The CDR3 consists of 16 residues. V shed 0 bases, J shed 4 bases, and the junction held 9 bases outside the gene matches. The sample belongs to a study of cytomegalovirus exposure and HLA in healthy donors. Notes on the study in general: In a later analysis, more than 15,000 TCR beta sequences were associated with HLA alleles at 0.05 false discovery rate. Later on, analysis showed that most CMV-associated TCR beta chains appeared to be HLA-restricted.

The study ran its PCR with 60 Vbeta and 13 Jbeta primers. The repertoire was sequenced with immunoSEQ multiplex PCR; TCRdb's copy has only in-frame clones and lacks some. Of roughly 220,000 clones in the sample, 75% to 85% were seen once. This clonotype originated in a woman between 35 and 50 years old in good health and CMV-seronegative. The gene calls are TRBV5-6 and TRBJ2-5, with TRBD2 matching over 7 bases. The specimen sequenced was PBMCs. CDR3 loop: CASSLAGGRRRETQYF. Written as DNA, the CDR3 is TGTGCCAGCAGCTTGGCCGGGGGGAGGAGACGAGAGACCCAGTACTTC.